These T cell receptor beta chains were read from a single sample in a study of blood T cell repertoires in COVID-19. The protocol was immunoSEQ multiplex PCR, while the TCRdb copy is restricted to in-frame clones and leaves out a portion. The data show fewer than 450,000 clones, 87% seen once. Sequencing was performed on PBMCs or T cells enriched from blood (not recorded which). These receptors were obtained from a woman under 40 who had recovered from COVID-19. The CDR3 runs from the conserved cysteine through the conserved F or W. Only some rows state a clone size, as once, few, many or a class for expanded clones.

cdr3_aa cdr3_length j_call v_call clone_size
CASSGGGQGCYEQYF 15 TRBJ2-7 TRBV28 -
CASNNAGEEGTQYF 14 TRBJ2-5 TRBV5-1 -
CASSLAGNHAGELFF 15 TRBJ2-2 TRBV5-5 -
CASSRMTTNTQYF 13 TRBJ2-3 TRBV19 -
CASSVQGVGGQTQYF 15 TRBJ2-5 TRBV2 once
CARSPLCDNSPLHF 14 TRBJ1-6 TRBV5-3 -
CAWRPAPHRSGYNSPLHF 18 TRBJ1-6 TRBV30 -
CSVAQRGNQPQHF 13 TRBJ1-5 TRBV29-1 -
CAISQGQIAYEQYF 14 TRBJ2-7 TRBV10-3 -
CATSREGGYSYEQYF 15 TRBJ2-7 TRBV15 -
CASSLGGRGYTF 12 TRBJ1-2 TRBV3-1/TRBV3-2 once
CSASIFSNTEAFF 13 TRBJ1-1 TRBV20-1 -
CASSMAVSGNTIYF 14 TRBJ1-3 TRBV19 -
CASSQEGGAGELFF 14 TRBJ2-2 TRBV3-1/TRBV3-2 -
CASSLPFRQGAGGDYGYTF 19 TRBJ1-2 TRBV28 -
CASSFKGKQGETQYF 15 TRBJ2-5 TRBV5-8 once
CATSDGDTTYEQYF 14 TRBJ2-7 TRBV24-1 -
CASSVREETQYF 12 TRBJ2-5 TRBV2 -
CASSVATMNTEAFF 14 TRBJ1-1 TRBV9 -
CASSYKRATNEKLFF 15 TRBJ1-4 TRBV6-2/TRBV6-3 -
CSVGDSSYGYTF 12 TRBJ1-2 TRBV29-1 -
CASSYLRGANTGELFF 16 TRBJ2-2 TRBV6-5 -
CASNPDRGNQPQHF 14 TRBJ1-5 TRBV2 few
CASSPSGGYSNQPQHF 16 TRBJ1-5 TRBV7-2 -
CASSAYTSGGATETQYF 17 TRBJ2-5 TRBV5-6 -
CASRTTGTGKKTQYF 15 TRBJ2-5 TRBV6-5 -
CAISQGNNSPLHF 13 TRBJ1-6 TRBV2 -
CASSLSGELFF 11 TRBJ2-2 TRBV7-9 -
CASSAGQGDSPLHF 14 TRBJ1-6 TRBV11-2 -
CASSLGGTGAYEQYF 15 TRBJ2-7 TRBV5-6 -
CASSLEAYAGSTDTQYF 17 TRBJ2-3 TRBV7-2 -
CASSEGVLAGGSNYGYTF 18 TRBJ1-2 TRBV2 -
CASSKDQRPPRYNYGYTF 18 TRBJ1-2 TRBV21-1 -
CASSEEGIEQYF 12 TRBJ2-7 TRBV6-1 -